Presented here are 23 T cell receptor beta chains from one specimen sequenced in a study of cytotoxic CD8 clonotypes in ibrutinib-treated CLL. The data were produced by immunoSEQ multiplex PCR, yet TCRdb's version contains in-frame clones alone and is incomplete. The sample has some 200,000 clones, 75% to 85% seen once. The sample was PBMCs, taken after 12 months of ibrutinib treatment. The receptors shown here come from a human donor with chronic lymphocytic leukemia.

DNA of the CDR3: TGCAGCGCCACTATTTTCACCGCTAACTATGGCTACACCTTC. Translation gives CSATIFTANYGYTF. The gene calls are TRBV29-1 and TRBJ1-2; D is unresolved. Germline CDR1 reads SQVTM; CDR2 reads ANQGSEA. The CDR3 length is 14 residues. With 7 bases removed from V and 0 bases from J, the gap between germline ends came to 15 bases.

This rearrangement joins TRBV4-1 to TRBJ2-3; TRBD2 is a possible D gene (6 bases). Trimming took off 4 bases at V and 4 bases at J, with 12 bases between the two ends. The germline CDR1 and CDR2 sequences are MGHRA and YSYEKL. The CDR3 runs to 14 residues. The CDR3 loop is CASSLGGPPDTQYF. CDR3 sequence (DNA): TGCGCCAGCAGCCTGGGAGGCCCGCCAGATACGCAGTATTTT.

The J gene is TRBJ2-7, the V gene TRBV7-6, with a possible D match to TRBD1 (5 bases). V was pared by 2 bases and J by 1 base, with 12 bases between. The CDR3 spans 15 residues. The V gene's germline CDR1 is SGHVS and CDR2 FNYEAQ. The DNA for the CDR3 is TGTGCCAGCAGCTTAAGCAGGGTGGGGTCCTACGAGCAGTACTTC. It translates to CASSLSRVGSYEQYF.

This clone has at least ten counts. V is TRBV9 and J is TRBJ2-3; no firm D call. The CDR3 contains 13 residues. Trimming took 5 bases from V and 4 from J, leaving 11 bases between them. Germline-derived CDR1 and CDR2 are SGDLS and YYNGEE. CDR3 coding DNA: TGTGCCAGCAGGCCCTTTGGTGCAGATACGCAGTATTTT. Translation: CASRPFGADTQYF.

J is TRBJ1-6 and V is TRBV6-1, with 7 bases matching TRBD1. Losses at the gene ends were 7 bases for V and 6 bases for J; bases not matched to a gene: 9. Germline CDR1 reads MNHNS; CDR2 reads SASEGT. The CDR3 length is 15 residues. For the CDR3, the DNA is TGTGCCAGCACCGGACAAGACAGGGTTAATTCACCCCTCCACTTT. The encoded protein is CASTGQDRVNSPLHF.

The chain carries TRBV7-9 and TRBJ2-7; 11 bases agree with TRBD2. Trimming at V came to 5 bases and at J to 3 bases, leaving 9 bases not matched to a gene. Germline V gives CDR1 SEHNR, CDR2 FQNEAQ (reference sequence). The CDR3 has 16 residues. In DNA, the CDR3 is TGTGCCAGCAGCGGAATGGGGACTAGCGGCCTCTACGAGCAGTACTTC. Translation: CASSGMGTSGLYEQYF.

This clone was observed a handful of times. The V gene is TRBV9, the J gene TRBJ1-3, with D unresolved. V was trimmed by 0 bases and J by 0 bases, leaving 7 bases between them. Germline CDR1 and CDR2: SGDLS and YYNGEE. This CDR3 is built from 15 residues. CDR3 in amino acids: CASSVVKGSGNTIYF. The CDR3, as DNA: TGTGCCAGCAGCGTAGTGAAGGGCTCTGGAAACACCATATATTTT.

This sequence joins TRBV4-1 and TRBJ2-3; 9 nucleotides match TRBD2. The V and J ends lost 2 bases and 3 bases, in that order; junction bases with no gene match: 12. CDR1 and CDR2 (germline): MGHRA, YSYEKL. The CDR3 loop spans 18 amino acids. CDR3 nucleotide sequence: TGCGCCAGCAGCCAATCCCCGGTGCGGGGGGGCCGAACAGATACGCAGTATTTT. Protein sequence: CASSQSPVRGGRTDTQYF.

This sequence joins TRBV28 and TRBJ2-7; D is uncertain. Germline V gene data show CDR1 as MDHEN and CDR2 as SYDVKM. The CDR3 loop spans 11 amino acids. V shed 5 bases and J shed 2 bases, with 4 bases lying between them. CDR3 sequence (DNA): TGTGCCAGCAGTCGTGCCTACGAGCAGTACTTC. Its translation is CASSRAYEQYF.

The V call is TRBV14, the J call TRBJ1-1; D perhaps matches TRBD1 (6 bases). The CDR3 has 15 residues. With 2 bases removed from V and 3 bases from J, the gap between germline ends came to 13 bases. The germline gives CDR1 SGHDN, CDR2 FVKESK. The CDR3 here is CASSQLMKGDTEAFF. The DNA for the CDR3 is TGTGCCAGCAGCCAACTGATGAAGGGGGACACTGAAGCTTTCTTT.

The sample holds one count of this clone. V usage is TRBV10-2 and J usage is TRBJ2-7; D is tentatively TRBD1 or TRBD2 (5 bases each). CDR3 size: 13 residues. V was pared by 0 bases and J by 12 bases, with 15 bases between. Germline assignment: CDR1 WSHSY and CDR2 SAAADI. The CDR3 reads CASSESMVGVMYF. CDR3 sequence (DNA): TGCGCCAGCAGTGAGTCGATGGTGGGGGTAATGTACTTC.

V gene TRBV7-9 combines with J gene TRBJ2-7, with D perhaps TRBD1 or TRBD2 (5 bases each). Germline V gene sequence: CDR1 SEHNR, CDR2 FQNEAQ (reference sequence). V was cut by 4 bases and J by 2 bases, with 18 bases left in between. The length of the CDR3 is 16 residues. CDR3: CASSSPEEAGTYEQYF. Written as DNA, the CDR3 is TGTGCCAGCAGCTCCCCGGAGGAGGCAGGGACCTACGAGCAGTACTTC.

V and J are TRBV9 and TRBJ2-7, with D tentatively TRBD1 (5 bases). The ends were cut back, 7 bases at V and 4 bases at J, with 18 bases in the middle. Germline CDR1 and CDR2: SGDLS and YYNGEE. This CDR3 is 14 amino acids long. The CDR3 coding sequence is TGTGCCAGCGGACCAGGGATAAGCTTATACGAGCAGTACTTC. It translates to CASGPGISLYEQYF.

The count of this clone is one. The chain carries TRBV29-1 and TRBJ1-2; 9 nucleotides line up with TRBD1. The junction had 3 bases not matched to a gene; V was cut back by 4 bases and J by 6 bases. CDR1 SQVTM and CDR2 ANQGSEA come from the germline V gene. The CDR3 is 12 residues long. As DNA, the CDR3 is TGCAGCGTTGGGGGACAGGGAAATGGCTACACCTTC. This gives the protein CSVGGQGNGYTF.

The gene calls are TRBV7-8 and TRBJ2-7, with 8 bases matching TRBD1. This CDR3 region has 17 residues. Per the germline V gene, CDR1 is SGHVS and CDR2 is FQNEAQ. V shed 3 bases and J 7 bases; nucleotides not matched to a gene: 17. The CDR3 region has the DNA TGTGCCAGCAGCTTCTCGCGCGTGGGACAGGTTAAAGAAGAGCAGTACTTC. It yields the protein CASSFSRVGQVKEEQYF.

The rearrangement uses TRBV7-9 and TRBJ2-7, with 14 bases that match TRBD2. The CDR3 runs 18 residues. The germline gives CDR1 SEHNR, CDR2 FQNEAQ (reference sequence). The V and J ends lost 1 base and 2 bases, in that order; junction bases with no gene match: 7. CDR3 sequence (DNA): TGTGCCAGCAGCTTAGGTGGGACTAGCGGGGGAACTACCTACGAGCAGTACTTC. Translation: CASSLGGTSGGTTYEQYF.

V usage is TRBV28 and J usage is TRBJ1-3; D gene ambiguous. CDR1 is MDHEN, CDR2 SYDVKM, per germline. This CDR3 region has 14 residues. Trimming cost V 6 bases and J 1 base, with 10 bases left between them. CDR3 DNA sequence: TGTGCCAGCAGCCCGCCGGGATCTGGAAACACCATATATTTT. Protein sequence: CASSPPGSGNTIYF. Using reference TRBV28 and TRBJ1-3 for the parts outside the CDR3, the full variable domain is DVKVTQSSRYLVKRTGEKVFLECVQDMDHENMFWYRQDPGLGLRLIYFSYDVKMKEKGDIPEGYSVSREKKERFSLILESASTNQTSMYLCASSPPGSGNTIYFGEGSWLTVV.

The J gene is TRBJ1-1, the V gene TRBV11-2; D ambiguous. This CDR3 comprises 12 residues. Between the trimmed V and J ends, which lost 4 bases and 8 bases, there was a span of 11 bases. Germline loops: CDR1 SGHAT, CDR2 FQNNGV. CDR3 residues: CASSSWSGEAFF. The DNA of the CDR3 is TGTGCCAGCAGCTCTTGGTCCGGCGAAGCTTTCTTT.

This clone was found once. J is TRBJ2-5 and V is TRBV4-1, with 8 nucleotides matching TRBD1. This CDR3 region has 16 residues. Germline values: CDR1 MGHRA, CDR2 YSYEKL. The junction had 6 bases not matched to a gene; V was cut back by 1 base and J by 2 bases. This CDR3 reads CASSQVQGVGQETQYF. In DNA, the CDR3 is TGCGCCAGCAGCCAAGTACAGGGGGTCGGGCAAGAGACCCAGTACTTC.

This clone was seen just once. The CDR3 nucleotides are TGCGCCAGCAGCTGGGACGTCCGCACAGATACGCAGTATTTT. This translates into CASSWDVRTDTQYF. This chain links TRBV5-1 with TRBJ2-3; D tentatively reads TRBD1 or TRBD2 (5 bases each). The CDR3 totals 14 residues. V was pared by 3 bases and J by 1 base, with 9 bases between. CDR1 is SGHRS, CDR2 YFSETQ, per germline.

This rearrangement joins TRBV7-9 to TRBJ2-3; 7 bases are shared with TRBD2. V trimming: 1 base; J trimming: 0 bases; junction bases outside the gene matches: 10. Germline CDR1 SEHNR, CDR2 FQNEAQ (reference sequence). CDR3 length: 18 residues. The CDR3 reads CASSLGEGGSASTDTQYF. The CDR3, as DNA: TGTGCCAGCAGCTTAGGGGAAGGCGGGAGCGCTAGCACAGATACGCAGTATTTT.

V and J are TRBV28 and TRBJ2-2, with TRBD1 as a possible D gene (7 bases). Trimming removed 6 bases from V and 5 bases from J, with 16 bases in between. This CDR3 contains 15 residues. Per germline, CDR1 MDHEN and CDR2 SYDVKM. The DNA for the CDR3 is TGTGCCAGCAGCCTAGGAGGGGGCGGGACCGGGGAGCTGTTTTTT. It specifies CASSLGGGGTGELFF.

This chain joins TRBV6-1 and TRBJ1-3; D gene ambiguous. Trimming pared 5 bases from V and 4 bases from J, leaving 3 bases between. The CDR3 contains 11 residues. Germline values: CDR1 MNHNS, CDR2 SASEGT. CDR3: CASSRGNTIYF. The CDR3 DNA is TGTGCCAGCAGTCGGGGAAACACCATATATTTT.